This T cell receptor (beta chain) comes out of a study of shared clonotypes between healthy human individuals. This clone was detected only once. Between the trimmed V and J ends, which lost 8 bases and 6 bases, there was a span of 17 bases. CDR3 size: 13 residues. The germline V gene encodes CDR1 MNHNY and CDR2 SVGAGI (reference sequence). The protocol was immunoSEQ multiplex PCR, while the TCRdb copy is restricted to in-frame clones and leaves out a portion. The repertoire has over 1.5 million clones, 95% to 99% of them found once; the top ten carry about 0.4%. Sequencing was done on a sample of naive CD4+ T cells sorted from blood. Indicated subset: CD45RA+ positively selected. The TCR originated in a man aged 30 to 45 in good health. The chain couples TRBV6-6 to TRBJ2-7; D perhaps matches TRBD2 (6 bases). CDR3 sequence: CASVLGRGGEQYF. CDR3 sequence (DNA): TGTGCCAGCGTATTAGGGCGGGGTGGCGAGCAGTACTTC.